Below, 15 T cell receptor beta chains from the same sample are listed, as sequenced in a study of blood T cell repertoires in COVID-19 (dated by TCRdb to about 2020). The library was generated by the immunoSEQ multiplex PCR assay. TCRdb took this table from immuneACCESS and kept in-frame rearrangements with V and J called. Such tables lack part of the clones; where checked against another copy, unresolved V genes explain under half of the gap, and the rest is unexplained. A total of 53,000 or so clones appear in this sample, 80% to 90% of them only once. The ten top clones hold roughly 2.7% of the sample. Sequencing was performed on peripheral blood. Receptors were obtained from an elderly man with acute or convalescent COVID-19.

The chain combines TRBV4-1 with TRBJ2-3; 13 nucleotides align to TRBD2. The CDR3 length is 19 residues. Germline CDR1 is MGHRA and CDR2 is YSYEKL. V was pared by 0 bases and J by 4 bases, with 10 bases of the junction left unmatched. This chain's CDR3 is CASSQDSRTSGGRADTQYF. DNA of the CDR3: TGCGCCAGCAGCCAAGATTCACGGACTAGCGGGGGTCGCGCAGATACGCAGTATTTT.

The chain links TRBV7-8 to TRBJ1-2, with 7 nucleotides matching TRBD1. The CDR3 is 13 amino acids. V dropped 6 bases and J dropped 4; count of bases not matched to a gene: 5. Germline CDR1 reads SGHVS; CDR2 reads FQNEAQ. CDR3 region: CASSPGGTYGYTF. The CDR3 bases are TGTGCCAGCAGTCCAGGGGGGACCTATGGCTACACCTTC.

V usage is TRBV7-3 and J usage is TRBJ2-7; the D gene is possibly TRBD1 (6 bases). The CDR3 contains 14 residues. Trimming removed 3 bases at V and 2 bases at J, with 11 bases between. CDR1 is SGHTA, CDR2 FQGTGA, per germline. The CDR3 here is CASSLTGSTYEQYF. Here the CDR3 DNA reads TGTGCCAGCAGCTTGACAGGTTCTACCTACGAGCAGTACTTC.

The V call is TRBV6-1, the J call TRBJ1-5; D is perhaps TRBD1 (5 bases). Trimming took 8 bases from V and 1 from J, leaving 6 bases between them. The CDR3 is made up of 12 amino acids. From germline, CDR1 is MNHNS and CDR2 SASEGT. CDR3: CASRQSNQPQHF. In DNA form, the CDR3 reads TGTGCCAGCCGACAGAGCAATCAGCCCCAGCATTTT.

The chain employs TRBV24-1 and TRBJ1-3; D is perhaps TRBD1 (5 bases). Germline-derived CDR1 and CDR2 are KGHDR and SFDVKD. With 6 bases removed from V and 4 bases from J, the gap between germline ends came to 18 bases. This CDR3 spans 16 amino acids. The DNA for the CDR3 is TGTGCCACCAGTCTACGTACAGGCAAGAAGGGAAACACCATATATTTT. This encodes CATSLRTGKKGNTIYF.

This clone turned up a few times. J is TRBJ2-6 and V is TRBV29-1; no reliable D call. Trimming removed 3 bases at V and 4 bases at J, with 13 bases between. The germline V gene encodes CDR1 SQVTM and CDR2 ANQGSEA. CDR3 size: 15 residues. The CDR3 loop reads CSVDGAEEGANVLTF. For the CDR3, the DNA is TGCAGCGTTGACGGCGCGGAAGAGGGGGCCAACGTCCTGACTTTC.

V and J are TRBV24-1 and TRBJ2-5; maybe TRBD2 (6 bases). V shed 3 bases and J shed 0 bases, with 7 bases lying between them. Germline V gene data show CDR1 as KGHDR and CDR2 as SFDVKD. CDR3 length: 14 amino acids. The CDR3 nucleotides read TGTGCCACCAGTGATGGCGGGAACCAAGAGACCCAGTACTTC. Residues: CATSDGGNQETQYF.

V usage is TRBV6-5 and J usage is TRBJ2-7; TRBD1 might be the D (5 bases). V gave up 6 bases and J gave up 6 bases, with 15 bases separating them. The CDR3 extends over 13 amino acids. CDR1 MNHEY and CDR2 SVGAGI come from the germline V gene. The CDR3 DNA is TGTGCCAGCAGGCAGGGCTTTTTTGGCGAGCAGTACTTC. Translating it yields CASRQGFFGEQYF.

This clone was seen more than once but under ten times. V and J are TRBV11-2 and TRBJ2-2; 7 nucleotides line up with TRBD2. In germline, CDR1 is SGHAT, CDR2 FQNNGV. The CDR3 consists of 17 residues. V trimming: 4 bases; J trimming: 2 bases; junction bases outside the gene matches: 10. The DNA for the CDR3 is TGTGCCAGCAGCTCCGGAGGGCCTAGCGGAAACACCGGGGAGCTGTTTTTT. This sequence encodes CASSSGGPSGNTGELFF.

The chain joins TRBV7-6 to TRBJ2-1, with 8 bases fitting TRBD2. The CDR3 runs to 14 residues. Germline CDR1 and CDR2: SGHVS and FNYEAQ. Losses at the gene ends were 5 bases for V and 5 bases for J; bases not matched to a gene: 5. CDR3 coding DNA: TGTGCCAGCAGCCCACTAGCGGCTAACAATGAGCAGTTCTTC. Its translation is CASSPLAANNEQFF. Supplemented by reference TRBV7-6 and TRBJ2-1, the full variable domain reads GAGVSQSPRYKVTKRGQDVALRCDPISGHVSLYWYRQALGQGPEFLTYFNYEAQQDKSGLPNDRFSAERPEGSISTLTIQRTEQRDSAMYRCASSPLAANNEQFFGPGTRLTVL.

The J gene is TRBJ2-5, the V gene TRBV7-9; 12 nucleotides align to TRBD2. Germline V gene data show CDR1 as SEHNR and CDR2 as FQNEAQ (reference sequence). The CDR3 sequence is 18 residues long. V gave up 5 bases and J gave up 0 bases; unmatched junction bases: 10. CDR3 in DNA: TGTGCCAGCAGCCCAAGACTAGCGGGGGCAATGTACCAAGAGACCCAGTACTTC. Its protein product is CASSPRLAGAMYQETQYF.

The CDR3 bases are TGTGCCAGCAGCCCCAGGGTACCGGGACTAGCTAGGAGCACAGATACGCAGTATTTT. Translated: CASSPRVPGLARSTDTQYF. This sequence joins TRBV9 and TRBJ2-3, with 9 bases matching TRBD2. CDR3 length: 19 residues. Germline CDR1 reads SGDLS; CDR2 reads YYNGEE. The V and J ends lost 4 bases and 0 bases, in that order; junction bases with no gene match: 15.

This clone was seen only once. This chain links TRBV18 with TRBJ1-4, with 7 bases aligning to TRBD1. The CDR3 is 15 amino acids. V was pared by 6 bases and J by 7 bases, with 11 bases of the junction left unmatched. Per the germline V gene, CDR1 is KGHSH and CDR2 is LQKENI. In DNA, the CDR3 is TGTGCCAGCTCCCTCGACGGAGGGGGCGTTGAAAAACTGTTTTTT. Its translation is CASSLDGGGVEKLFF. The whole variable domain, remainder taken from reference TRBV18 and TRBJ1-4, is NAGVMQNPRHLVRRRGQEARLRCSPMKGHSHVYWYRQLPEEGLKFMVYLQKENIIDESGMPKERFSAEFPKEGPSILRIQQVVRGDSAAYFCASSLDGGGVEKLFFGSGTQLSVL.

The V and J genes are TRBV3-1 (or the pseudogene TRBV3-2) and TRBJ2-2; D unresolved. V was shortened by 2 bases and J by 1 base, with 5 bases between the two germline ends. The germline V gene has CDR1 LGHDT and CDR2 YNNKEL (reference sequence). The CDR3 has 14 amino acids. CDR3 DNA sequence: TGTGCCAGCAGCCAATTAATGAACACCGGGGAGCTGTTTTTT. Encoded protein: CASSQLMNTGELFF.

The V and J genes are TRBV2 and TRBJ2-6; 7 nucleotides line up with TRBD1. This CDR3 spans 14 amino acids. CDR1 is SNHLY and CDR2 is FYNNEI in the germline V gene. The V segment lost 7 bases and the J segment 3 bases; nucleotides outside the gene matches: 3. CDR3 sequence reads: CASTRQGGANVLTF. The CDR3 DNA sequence: TGTGCCAGCACCCGACAGGGTGGGGCCAACGTCCTGACTTTC.